Listed below are T cell receptor beta chains from one sample, sequenced in a study of T-cell reconstitution after alpha-beta-depleted transplantation in children. Using its own MiXCR run on the PCR reads, TCRdb lists one record per CDR3 protein. The sample comprises over 70,000 distinct CDR3 sequences, approximately 9.2% of which are singletons, and 5.5% to 8.5% rests with the top ten. The input for sequencing was PBMCs from the stem cell graft donor, taken from the stem cell graft. These receptors were obtained from a human donor who donated a stem cell graft to a child with congenital amegakaryocytic thrombocytopenia. Each CDR3 is given with its conserved first and last residue. The D gene is left open where the match is weak. Where a row states a size, it is once, few, many or the class of an expanded clone; other rows omit it.

size	V	J	length	D	CDR3	DNA
many	TRBV7-2	TRBJ2-5	15	TRBD1	CASSSRTGSAVTQYF	TGTGCCAGCAGCTCCCGGACAGGGTCGGCAGTGACCCAGTACTTC
many	TRBV5-6	TRBJ2-3	13	NA	CASSLFRTDTQYF	TGTGCCAGCAGCTTGTTTCGGACAGATACGCAGTATTTT
once	TRBV15	TRBJ1-4	14	NA	CATSGKDWNEKLFF	TGTGCCACCAGCGGTAAGGACTGGAATGAAAAACTGTTTTTT
many	TRBV20-1	TRBJ2-7	15	TRBD1	CSAQVQDRGAYEQYF	TGCAGTGCTCAAGTCCAGGACAGGGGAGCCTACGAGCAGTACTTC
many	TRBV6-1	TRBJ2-7	12	NA	CASARLAGEQYF	TGTGCCAGCGCGAGGCTAGCTGGCGAGCAGTACTTC
many	TRBV7-2	TRBJ1-4	14	NA	CASSFSGYDEKLFF	TGTGCCAGCAGCTTTTCAGGGTACGATGAAAAACTGTTTTTT
many	TRBV29-1	TRBJ2-1	13	TRBD1	CSVVRQGSGEQFF	TGCAGCGTTGTAAGACAGGGGTCGGGTGAGCAGTTCTTC
many	TRBV20-1	TRBJ2-3	13	TRBD2	CSALPGLASAQYF	TGCAGTGCCCTCCCGGGACTAGCGTCGGCGCAGTATTTT
many	TRBV5-1	TRBJ1-2	13	NA	CASSPDPNYGYTF	TGCGCCAGCAGTCCCGACCCTAACTATGGCTACACCTTC
many	TRBV20-1	TRBJ1-4	13	NA	CSAMGTTNEKLFF	TGCAGTGCTATGGGGACCACTAATGAAAAACTGTTTTTT
many	TRBV5-1	TRBJ2-7	14	NA	CASSTLQSSYEQYF	TGCGCCAGCAGTACTTTGCAAAGCTCCTACGAGCAGTACTTC
many	TRBV6-1	TRBJ2-5	16	TRBD2	CASRVDLAGGQETQYF	TGTGCCAGCAGGGTGGATTTAGCGGGGGGTCAAGAGACCCAGTACTTC
many	TRBV15	TRBJ2-3	14	NA	CATSRPGTTDTQYF	TGTGCCACCAGCAGGCCTGGGACTACAGATACGCAGTATTTT
many	TRBV20-1	TRBJ1-1	14	NA	CSASPGQLNTEAFF	TGCAGTGCTAGCCCAGGACAGTTGAACACTGAAGCTTTCTTT
many	TRBV12-3/TRBV12-4	TRBJ2-5	11	NA	CASSLVETQYF	TGTGCCAGCAGTTTGGTAGAGACCCAGTACTTC
many	TRBV6-1	TRBJ1-1	15	TRBD1	CASSPDRVMNTEAFF	TGTGCCAGCAGTCCCGACAGGGTTATGAACACTGAAGCTTTCTTT
many	TRBV20-1	TRBJ1-1	14	NA	CSARDPDMNTEAFF	TGCAGTGCTAGAGACCCAGACATGAACACTGAAGCTTTCTTT
many	TRBV12-3/TRBV12-4	TRBJ1-6	12	NA	CASSPTANSLHF	TGTGCCAGCAGCCCGACAGCGAATTCCCTCCACTTT
NA	TRBV19	TRBJ2-7	17	TRBD1	CASSMGVGRGYSYEQYF	TGTGCCAGTAGTATGGGGGTCGGCAGGGGGTACTCCTACGAGCAGTACTTC
many	TRBV27	TRBJ1-2	14	TRBD1	CASSHTDRVGGYTF	TGTGCCAGCAGTCACACCGACAGGGTTGGTGGCTACACCTTC
many	TRBV5-1	TRBJ2-3	14	TRBD1	CASSRQGSPDTQYF	TGCGCCAGCAGTCGACAGGGATCCCCAGATACGCAGTATTTT
many	TRBV13	TRBJ2-5	14	TRBD1	CASSSLTGGKTQYF	TGTGCCAGCAGCTCCTTGACAGGGGGAAAGACCCAGTACTTC
many	TRBV4-2	TRBJ2-3	16	TRBD2	CASSQGTSGGGDTQYF	TGTGCCAGCAGCCAAGGGACTAGCGGGGGGGGAGATACGCAGTATTTT
many	TRBV12-3/TRBV12-4	TRBJ2-3	14	NA	CASSLVRGSDTQYF	TGTGCCAGCAGTTTAGTCCGGGGGTCAGATACGCAGTATTTT
many	TRBV6-5	TRBJ2-7	15	TRBD2	CASSSRASGSYEQYF	TGTGCCAGCAGTTCTAGGGCTAGCGGATCCTACGAGCAGTACTTC
many	TRBV2	TRBJ2-3	16	TRBD2	CASRDWTRGSTDTQYF	TGTGCCAGCAGGGACTGGACTAGGGGTTCCACAGATACGCAGTATTTT
few	TRBV7-9	TRBJ1-1	17	NA	CASSLASRSSFNTEAFF	TGTGCCAGCAGCTTAGCTTCCAGATCCTCTTTTAACACTGAAGCTTTCTTT
many	TRBV20-1	TRBJ2-7	12	NA	CSAADTSYEQYF	TGCAGTGCTGCGGACACCTCCTACGAGCAGTACTTC
many	TRBV9	TRBJ2-3	15	NA	CASSVGTGDTDTQYF	TGTGCCAGCAGCGTAGGAACAGGAGACACAGATACGCAGTATTTT
many	TRBV5-1	TRBJ2-3	13	NA	CASRSTSTDTQYF	TGCGCCAGCAGATCCACTAGTACAGATACGCAGTATTTT
NA	TRBV2	TRBJ1-1	15	TRBD1	CASRDPGQGDTEAFF	TGTGCCAGCAGAGATCCGGGACAGGGGGACACTGAAGCTTTCTTT
many	TRBV5-1	TRBJ2-3	16	TRBD2	CASSHPSGREENTQYF	TGCGCCAGCAGCCACCCTAGCGGGAGGGAGGAGAATACGCAGTATTTT
many	TRBV20-1	TRBJ1-2	14	NA	CSARRDTTNYGYTF	TGCAGTGCTAGAAGGGACACAACTAACTATGGCTACACCTTC